This entry lists 26 T cell receptor beta chains sequenced from one sample in a study of blood T cells in healthy people across ages. For the second PCR, which ran for about 7 to 11 cycles, a sample-barcoded 5' primer and a J-beta primer mix were used. From the 5' RACE reads, TCRdb called clonotypes with MiXCR, one entry per CDR3 protein. Of more than 650,000 distinct CDR3 sequences in the sample, about a fifth are singletons; the top ten hold about 20%. The sample was blood. These TCRs come from a man between 70 and 80 years old in good health.

A note on this clonotype: This may arise from a read error, as a much more abundant clone is one base away. The V and J genes are TRBV7-6 and TRBJ2-3; possibly TRBD2 for D (6 bases). Germline CDR1 and CDR2: SGHVS and FNYEAQ. The CDR3 contains 16 residues. The CDR3 DNA follows: TGTGCCGGCAGCTTAGAAGGTAGCGGTAGCACAGATACGCAGTATTTT. This encodes CAGSLEGSGSTDTQYF.

In this sample, this clonotype turned up a few times. The CDR3 spells CASSQDGLAGAGSSYNEQFF. CDR3 nucleotide sequence: TGTGCCAGCAGCCAAGATGGGCTAGCGGGGGCCGGGAGCTCCTACAATGAGCAGTTCTTC. V gene TRBV3-1 combines with J gene TRBJ2-1, with TRBD2 matching 10 bases. The length of the CDR3 is 20 residues. The trim removed 0 bases at V and 0 bases at J, leaving 11 bases unmatched. Germline V CDR1 and CDR2: LGHDT, YNNKEL (reference sequence).

The V and J genes are TRBV18 and TRBJ2-1, with 8 bases fitting TRBD2. CDR1 and CDR2 from the germline V gene are KGHSH and LQKENI. The V gene end was trimmed by 0 bases and the J gene end by 7 bases; junction bases not matched to a gene: 5. The CDR3 consists of 15 residues. The CDR3 coding sequence is TGTGCCAGCTCACCACCTAGCGGGATAGGGAATGAGCAGTTCTTC. Translated: CASSPPSGIGNEQFF. The full variable domain, its missing parts supplied by reference TRBV18 and TRBJ2-1, is NAGVMQNPRHLVRRRGQEARLRCSPMKGHSHVYWYRQLPEEGLKFMVYLQKENIIDESGMPKERFSAEFPKEGPSILRIQQVVRGDSAAYFCASSPPSGIGNEQFFGPGTRLTVL.

The chain joins TRBV3-1 to TRBJ1-6; 8 positions agree with TRBD1. Per the germline V gene, CDR1 is LGHDT and CDR2 is YNNKEL (reference sequence). This CDR3 spans 15 amino acids. The V gene end was trimmed by 2 bases and the J gene end by 10 bases; junction bases not matched to a gene: 7. The CDR3 sequence is CASSQFQGAGSPLHF. DNA for the CDR3: TGTGCCAGCAGCCAATTCCAGGGGGCAGGATCACCCCTCCACTTT.

The chain carries TRBV29-1 and TRBJ2-5; no definite D call. V lost 4 bases, J lost 4 bases, and 7 bases lay in between. Germline assignment: CDR1 SQVTM and CDR2 ANQGSEA. The CDR3 contains 11 residues. CDR3 DNA sequence: TGCAGCGTTGGGGTCGGAGAGACCCAGTACTTC. It is translated as CSVGVGETQYF.

The chain links TRBV3-1 to TRBJ2-7, with D uncertain. V was pared by 1 base and J by 4 bases, with 11 bases between. There are 14 residues in the CDR3. From germline, CDR1 is LGHDT and CDR2 YNNKEL (reference sequence). CDR3: CASSQVGSDYEQYF. The CDR3, as DNA: TGTGCCAGCAGCCAAGTGGGCAGCGATTACGAGCAGTACTTC.

This clonotype has just a few counts. This chain connects TRBV19 to TRBJ2-1; D remains ambiguous. The CDR3 is 16 residues long. Trimming shortened V by 3 bases and J by 0 bases, and 12 bases separated the two germline ends. Germline V gives CDR1 LNHDA, CDR2 SQIVND (reference sequence). The CDR3 loop reads CASSIVLRRSYNEQFF. Here the CDR3 DNA reads TGTGCCAGTAGTATTGTGCTCCGCCGCTCCTACAATGAGCAGTTCTTC.

This sequence joins TRBV12-3 or TRBV12-4 and TRBJ1-2, with D uncertain. The CDR3 sequence is 13 residues long. The ends were cut back, 5 bases at V and 8 bases at J, with 15 bases in the middle. CDR3 in DNA: TGTGCCAGCAGTAGCCCGGGGAGCAACGGCTACACCTTC. Amino acids: CASSSPGSNGYTF.

The rearrangement joins TRBV12-3 or TRBV12-4 to TRBJ1-5; no reliable D call. This CDR3 comprises 13 residues. The ends were cut back, 6 bases at V and 3 bases at J, with 9 bases in the middle. CDR3 protein: CASRFGLNQPQHF. The CDR3 region has the DNA TGTGCCAGCAGGTTTGGACTCAATCAGCCCCAGCATTTT.

Regarding this clonotype: The junction departs from germline at one end; a sequencing error may be responsible. The chain combines TRBV19 with TRBJ1-5, with D unclear. Germline V gene sequence: CDR1 LNHDA, CDR2 SQIVND (reference sequence). CDR3 length: 13 residues. For the CDR3, the DNA is TGTGCCGGTAGGAATTCTTTCAATCAGCCCCAGCATTTT. Translation: CAGRNSFNQPQHF.

V is TRBV20-1 and J is TRBJ2-5; TRBD1 agrees at 8 bases. Trimming cost V 3 bases and J 2 bases; bases outside gene matches: 8. From germline, CDR1 is DFQATT and CDR2 SNEGSKA (reference sequence). The length of the CDR3 is 15 residues. The CDR3, as DNA: TGCAGTGCTAGCAAACAGGGGGGAGATCAAGAGACCCAGTACTTC. Encoded protein: CSASKQGGDQETQYF.

This clonotype was seen only a few times. The chain employs TRBV24-1 and TRBJ1-5; D may be TRBD1 (5 bases). The ends were cut back, 7 bases at V and 0 bases at J, with 12 bases in the middle. CDR1 and CDR2 from the germline V gene are KGHDR and SFDVKD. The length of the CDR3 is 15 residues. CDR3 sequence reads: CATSPGWGSNQPQHF. CDR3 nucleotides: TGTGCCACCAGCCCAGGGTGGGGTAGCAATCAGCCCCAGCATTTT.

This clonotype was observed a few times. This sequence joins TRBV28 and TRBJ1-1; D might be TRBD1 (5 bases). The CDR3 extends over 16 amino acids. V lost 5 bases, J lost 0 bases, and 16 bases lay in between. Germline lookup yields CDR1 MDHEN and CDR2 SYDVKM. As DNA, the CDR3 is TGTGCCAGCAGTCCCCCGCTGGGACGGCTGAACACTGAAGCTTTCTTT. Translated: CASSPPLGRLNTEAFF.

J is TRBJ1-5 and V is TRBV10-3; D unresolved. TRBJ2-3 matches the DNA end more closely, so the J call is doubtful. Germline V gene lookup returns CDR1 ENHRY and CDR2 SYGVKD. CDR3 size: 14 residues. The CDR3 coding sequence is TGTGCCACCAAGGAGTCCATGAGGAATCAGCCCCAGTATTTT. Translated: CATKESMRNQPQYF.

About this clonotype: This clone may be a read error of a much larger clone one base away. V usage is TRBV5-5 and J usage is TRBJ2-7; 8 bases map to TRBD1. This CDR3 region has 13 residues. Looked up from germline, CDR1 is SGHKS and CDR2 is YYEKEE (reference sequence). Trimming cost V 5 bases and J 5 bases; bases outside gene matches: 6. The CDR3 region is CASSTDRVNEQYF. In nucleotides, the CDR3 is TGTGCCAGCAGTACGGACAGGGTCAACGAGCAGTACTTC.

This clonotype has a handful of counts. The chain is built from TRBV7-9 and TRBJ2-3; D possibly corresponds to TRBD2 (5 bases). The length of the CDR3 is 14 residues. The germline V and J ends were trimmed by 4 bases and 6 bases, with 14 bases remaining between them. Germline assignment: CDR1 SEHNR and CDR2 FQNEAQ (reference sequence). CDR3 bases: TGTGCCAGCAGCTACCCGGCGGGTGGCGATACGCAGTATTTT. It translates to CASSYPAGGDTQYF.

This clonotype was seen only once. The chain combines TRBV19 with TRBJ2-2; D possibly corresponds to TRBD2 (6 bases). The germline V gene encodes CDR1 LNHDA and CDR2 SQIVND (reference sequence). V was pared by 5 bases and J by 2 bases, with 15 bases between. The CDR3 is 16 residues long. DNA for the CDR3: TGTGCCAGTAGTCTTCAGGGACTCCCCAACACCGGGGAGCTGTTTTTT. Amino acids: CASSLQGLPNTGELFF.

The chain joins TRBV18 to TRBJ2-7; 8 bases map to TRBD2. The end of the DNA fits TRBJ2-1 better, so the J call may be wrong. The length of the CDR3 is 14 residues. CDR1 and CDR2 from the germline V gene are KGHSH and LQKENI. The CDR3 nucleotides read TGTGCCAGCTCCTATAGCGGGGCAGTCAATGAGCAGTTCTTC. Its translation: CASSYSGAVNEQFF.

The V call is TRBV29-1, the J call TRBJ1-1, with TRBD1 identical over 9 bases. The CDR3 totals 15 residues. Germline CDR1 reads SQVTM; CDR2 reads ANQGSEA. J lost 3 bases, V lost 5 bases, and 10 bases had no gene match. CDR3 sequence reads: CSVPGRGTGYTEAFF. The CDR3 bases are TGCAGCGTTCCCGGTAGGGGGACAGGGTACACTGAAGCTTTCTTT.

J is TRBJ2-6 and V is TRBV20-1; perhaps TRBD1 as D (5 bases). V was trimmed by 0 bases and J by 1 base, leaving 10 bases between them. This CDR3 comprises 16 residues. Germline lookup yields CDR1 DFQATT and CDR2 SNEGSKA (reference sequence). CDR3 coding DNA: TGCAGTGCTAGAGATCCGCAGGGTTCTGGGGCCAACGTCCTGACTTTC. This codes for CSARDPQGSGANVLTF.

The chain is built from TRBV18 and TRBJ1-3; D is undetermined. The CDR3 totals 16 residues. Trimming stripped 0 bases from V and 0 bases from J, with 9 bases between. CDR1 KGHSH and CDR2 LQKENI come from the germline V gene. In DNA, the CDR3 is TGTGCCAGCTCACCACCGTTCGTTTTCTCTGGAAACACCATATATTTT. Protein product: CASSPPFVFSGNTIYF.

In its sample, this clonotype was seen a few times. One junction end does not reproduce the germline sequence, and a read error may be involved. The gene calls are TRBV4-2 and TRBJ1-2; D not certain. Germline CDR1 and CDR2: LGHNA and YNFKEQ. The CDR3 sequence is 16 residues long. CDR3 bases: TGTGCCAGCAACCAAGATTGGGATAGCGCTAACTATGGCTACACCTTC. It translates to CASNQDWDSANYGYTF.

This clonotype was seen a handful of times. V usage is TRBV6-5 and J usage is TRBJ2-6, with unresolved D. CDR1 and CDR2 from the germline V gene are MNHEY and SVGAGI. The CDR3 has 14 amino acids. V shed 8 bases and J shed 0 bases, with 8 bases lying between them. For the CDR3, the DNA is TGTGCCAGCCGGATTGGCTCTGGGGCCAACGTCCTGACTTTC. Its translation: CASRIGSGANVLTF.

The chain combines TRBV6-2 or TRBV6-3 with TRBJ2-7, with a tentative D call TRBD2 (6 bases). Germline CDR1 reads MNHEY; CDR2 reads SVGEGT. This CDR3 is 13 amino acids long. The ends were cut back, 6 bases at V and 1 base at J, with 10 bases in the middle. CDR3 coding DNA: TGTGCCAGCAGAGGCGGGGCTTCCTACGAGCAGTACGTC. As protein: CASRGGASYEQYV.

In this sample, this clonotype turned up a few times. This chain connects TRBV12-3 or TRBV12-4 to TRBJ1-6; TRBD1 might be the D (6 bases). V lost 5 bases, J lost 10 bases, and 12 bases lay in between. CDR3 length equals 13 residues. CDR3 coding DNA: TGTGCCAGCAGTCTAACAGGGTTCTCACCCCTCCACTTT. Its translation: CASSLTGFSPLHF.

This clonotype showed up just a few times. This chain connects TRBV12-3 or TRBV12-4 to TRBJ2-5; no definite D call. CDR3 length: 13 amino acids. The ends were cut back, 5 bases at V and 7 bases at J, with 14 bases in the middle. This CDR3 reads CASSPTGRRTQYF. The DNA of the CDR3 is TGTGCCAGCAGTCCCACGGGTCGGCGGACCCAGTACTTC.